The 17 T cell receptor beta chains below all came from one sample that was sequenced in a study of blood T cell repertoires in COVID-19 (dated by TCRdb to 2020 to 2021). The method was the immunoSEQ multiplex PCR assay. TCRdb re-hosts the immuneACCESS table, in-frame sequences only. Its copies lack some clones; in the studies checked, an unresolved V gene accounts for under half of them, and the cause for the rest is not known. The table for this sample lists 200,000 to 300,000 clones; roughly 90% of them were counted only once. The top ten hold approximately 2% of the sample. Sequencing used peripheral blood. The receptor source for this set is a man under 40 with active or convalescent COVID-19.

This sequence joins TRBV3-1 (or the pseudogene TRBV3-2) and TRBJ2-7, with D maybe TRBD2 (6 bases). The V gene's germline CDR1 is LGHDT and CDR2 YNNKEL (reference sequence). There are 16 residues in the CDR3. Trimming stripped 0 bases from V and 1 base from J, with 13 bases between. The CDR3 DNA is TGTGCCAGCAGCCAAGAAGGTGAGCGGGCTTCCTACGAGCAGTACTTC. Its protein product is CASSQEGERASYEQYF.

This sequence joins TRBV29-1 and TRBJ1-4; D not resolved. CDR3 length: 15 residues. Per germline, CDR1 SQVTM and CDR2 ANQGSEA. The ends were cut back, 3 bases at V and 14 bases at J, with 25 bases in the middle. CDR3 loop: CSVEARPGPGQVLFF. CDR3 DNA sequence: TGCAGCGTTGAGGCCAGACCTGGGCCCGGTCAGGTCCTGTTTTTT.

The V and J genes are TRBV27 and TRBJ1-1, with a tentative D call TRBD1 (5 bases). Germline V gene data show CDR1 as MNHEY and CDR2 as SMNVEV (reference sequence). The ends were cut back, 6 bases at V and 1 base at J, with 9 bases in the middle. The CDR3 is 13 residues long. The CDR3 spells CASSQGSNTEAFF. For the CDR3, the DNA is TGTGCCAGCAGCCAGGGCTCGAACACTGAAGCTTTCTTT.

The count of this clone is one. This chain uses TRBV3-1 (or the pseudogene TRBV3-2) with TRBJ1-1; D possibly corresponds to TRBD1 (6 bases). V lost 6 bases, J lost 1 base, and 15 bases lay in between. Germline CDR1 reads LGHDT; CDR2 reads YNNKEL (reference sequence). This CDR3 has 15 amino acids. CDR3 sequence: CASSQRTDRNTEAFF. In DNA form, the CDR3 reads TGTGCCAGCAGTCAGCGCACGGACAGGAACACTGAAGCTTTCTTT.

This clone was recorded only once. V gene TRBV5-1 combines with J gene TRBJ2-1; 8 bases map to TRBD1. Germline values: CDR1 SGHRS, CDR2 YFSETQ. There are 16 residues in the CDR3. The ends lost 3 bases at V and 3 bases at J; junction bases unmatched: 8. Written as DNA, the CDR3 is TGCGCCAGCAGCTACGCAGGGGGCGCATTCTACAATGAGCAGTTCTTC. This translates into CASSYAGGAFYNEQFF.

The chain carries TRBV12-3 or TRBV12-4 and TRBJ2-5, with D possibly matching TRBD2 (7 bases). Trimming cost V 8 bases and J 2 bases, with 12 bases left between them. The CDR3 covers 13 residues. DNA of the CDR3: TGTGCCAGCCATGAGGGGGGGCAAGAGACCCAGTACTTC. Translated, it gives CASHEGGQETQYF.

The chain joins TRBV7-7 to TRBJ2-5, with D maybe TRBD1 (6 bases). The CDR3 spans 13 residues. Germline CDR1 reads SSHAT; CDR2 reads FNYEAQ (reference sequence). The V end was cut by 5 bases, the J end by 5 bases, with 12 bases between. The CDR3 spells CASSPTGTETQYF. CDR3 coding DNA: TGTGCCAGCAGCCCCACAGGGACGGAGACCCAGTACTTC.

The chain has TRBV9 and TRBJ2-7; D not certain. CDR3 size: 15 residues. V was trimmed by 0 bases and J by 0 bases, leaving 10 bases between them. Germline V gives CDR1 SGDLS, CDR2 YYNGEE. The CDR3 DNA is TGTGCCAGCAGCGTAGACAGTTACAGCTCCTACGAGCAGTACTTC. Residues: CASSVDSYSSYEQYF.

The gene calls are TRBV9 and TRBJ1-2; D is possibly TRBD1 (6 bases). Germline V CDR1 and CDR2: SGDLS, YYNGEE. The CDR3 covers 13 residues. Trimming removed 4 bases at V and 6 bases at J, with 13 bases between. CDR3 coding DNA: TGTGCCAGCAGCAGGGACAAAACCCATGGCTACACCTTC. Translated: CASSRDKTHGYTF.

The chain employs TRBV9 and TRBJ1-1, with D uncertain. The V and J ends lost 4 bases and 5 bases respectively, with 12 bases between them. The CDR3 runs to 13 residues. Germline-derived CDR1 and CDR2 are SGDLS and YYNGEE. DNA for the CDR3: TGTGCCAGCAGCCCTTCGGGTCGTACTGAAGCTTTCTTT. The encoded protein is CASSPSGRTEAFF.

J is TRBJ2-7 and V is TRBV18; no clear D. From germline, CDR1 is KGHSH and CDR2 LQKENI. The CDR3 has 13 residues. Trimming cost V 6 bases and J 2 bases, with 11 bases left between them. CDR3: CASSPTSTYEQYF. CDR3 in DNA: TGTGCCAGCTCCCCGACAAGCACCTACGAGCAGTACTTC.

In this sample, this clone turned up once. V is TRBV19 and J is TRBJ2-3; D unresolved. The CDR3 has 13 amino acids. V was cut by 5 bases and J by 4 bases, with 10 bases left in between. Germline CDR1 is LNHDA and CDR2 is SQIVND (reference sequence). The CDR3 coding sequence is TGTGCCAGTAGTTTACAAGTTTCAGATACGCAGTATTTT. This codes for CASSLQVSDTQYF.

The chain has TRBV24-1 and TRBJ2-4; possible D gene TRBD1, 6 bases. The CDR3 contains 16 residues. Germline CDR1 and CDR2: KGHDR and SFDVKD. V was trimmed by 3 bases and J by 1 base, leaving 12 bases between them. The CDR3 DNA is TGTGCCACCAGTGATCCCACAGGGCTGGCCAAAAACATTCAGTACTTC. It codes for CATSDPTGLAKNIQYF.

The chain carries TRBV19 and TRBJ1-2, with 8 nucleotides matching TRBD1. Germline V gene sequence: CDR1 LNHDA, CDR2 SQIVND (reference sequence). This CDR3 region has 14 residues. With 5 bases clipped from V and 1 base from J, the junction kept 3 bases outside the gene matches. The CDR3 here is CASSAGTGNYGYTF. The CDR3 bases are TGTGCCAGTAGTGCCGGGACAGGTAACTATGGCTACACCTTC.

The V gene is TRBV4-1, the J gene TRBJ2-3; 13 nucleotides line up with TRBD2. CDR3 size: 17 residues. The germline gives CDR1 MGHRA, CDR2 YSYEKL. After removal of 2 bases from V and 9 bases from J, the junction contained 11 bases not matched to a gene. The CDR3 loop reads CASSQLTTSGGISTQYF. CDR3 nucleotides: TGCGCCAGCAGCCAACTCACGACTAGCGGGGGGATAAGCACGCAGTATTTT.

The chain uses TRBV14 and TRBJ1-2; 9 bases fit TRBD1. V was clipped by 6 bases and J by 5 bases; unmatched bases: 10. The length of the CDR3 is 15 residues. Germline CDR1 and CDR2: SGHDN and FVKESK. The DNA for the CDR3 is TGTGCCAGCAGTTATCCGGGACAGGGTTTGTATGGCTACACCTTC. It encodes CASSYPGQGLYGYTF.

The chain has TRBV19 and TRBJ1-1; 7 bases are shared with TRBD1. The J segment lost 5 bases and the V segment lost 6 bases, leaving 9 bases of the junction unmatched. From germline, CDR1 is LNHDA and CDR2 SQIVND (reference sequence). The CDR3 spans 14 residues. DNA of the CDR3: TGTGCCAGTAGAGCACGACAGGGTGAAACTGAAGCTTTCTTT. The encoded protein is CASRARQGETEAFF.